This TCR beta chain was obtained from a study of T cell repertoires in aging, cancer and after chemotherapy. Findings of the study overall: Median generation probability rose over the chemotherapy interval in each cancer cohort, suggesting rebound thymic output.

This CDR3 has 14 amino acids. The V end was cut by 4 bases, the J end by 4 bases, with 10 bases between. The germline V gene has CDR1 MNHNS and CDR2 SASEGT. Rearranged V-D-J TRB sequences were amplified with a mixed TRB-A/B primer pool. TCRdb re-called the multiplex PCR reads through MiXCR, storing one row per CDR3 protein. The data show 1,500 to 2,000 distinct CDR3 sequences, around a quarter seen once. Peripheral blood genomic DNA, not sorted cells or RNA, was the template. This clonotype is medium-sized in the sample. Antigen: not known. The sequence derives from a human donor with a solid tumor. The sample comprised blood. The gene calls are TRBV6-1 and TRBJ1-4; perhaps TRBD1 as D (6 bases). CDR3 region: CASSGGGVNEKLFF. CDR3 in DNA: TGTGCCAGCAGTGGAGGGGGGGTTAATGAAAAACTGTTTTTT.